The next 9 T cell receptor beta chains were all read from a single sample in a study of lymphopenia after photon versus proton radiotherapy. TCRdb's table, derived via immunoSEQ multiplex PCR, lists solely in-frame clones and lacks some. The table has 150,000 to 200,000 clones, around nine tenths seen once. The sequencing here drew on peripheral blood, taken from a patient treated with photon-based radiotherapy. The source of these receptors is a man over 45 with gastric cancer.

This chain uses TRBV19 with TRBJ2-7; 9 positions match TRBD1. This CDR3 is 12 amino acids long. Germline CDR1 reads LNHDA; CDR2 reads SQIVND (reference sequence). With 8 bases clipped from V and 4 bases from J, the junction kept 3 bases outside the gene matches. The CDR3 is CASAGQGYEQYF. For the CDR3, the DNA is TGTGCCAGTGCGGGACAGGGTTACGAGCAGTACTTC.

The V gene is TRBV10-3, the J gene TRBJ2-1; 10 nucleotides line up with TRBD2. The germline V gene encodes CDR1 ENHRY and CDR2 SYGVKD. Unmatched junction bases numbered 7, after V lost 5 bases and J lost 9 bases. This CDR3 contains 14 residues. The CDR3: CAISRSGRSGEQFF. For the CDR3, the DNA is TGTGCCATCAGTCGTAGCGGGAGGAGCGGTGAGCAGTTCTTC.

CDR3: CASGVGDSGYYNEQFF. CDR3 coding DNA: TGTGCCAGCGGGGTCGGGGATAGCGGTTACTACAATGAGCAGTTCTTC. V usage is TRBV27 and J usage is TRBJ2-1; tentative D call: TRBD2 (6 bases). Germline V CDR1 and CDR2: MNHEY, SMNVEV (reference sequence). This CDR3 region has 16 residues. V dropped 8 bases and J dropped 3 bases, with 20 bases sitting between them.

CDR3 sequence reads: CASTGRGKTYEQYF. The CDR3, as DNA: TGCGCCAGCACCGGAAGAGGGAAGACCTACGAGCAGTACTTC. The chain carries TRBV10-1 and TRBJ2-7; D is perhaps TRBD2 (5 bases). V shed 7 bases and J shed 2 bases, with 15 bases lying between them. The CDR3 totals 14 residues. Looked up from germline, CDR1 is WNHNN and CDR2 is SYGVQD (reference sequence).

The chain has TRBV18 and TRBJ1-1; D gene uncertain. Germline V gives CDR1 KGHSH, CDR2 LQKENI. V was trimmed by 6 bases and J by 3 bases, leaving 14 bases between them. This CDR3 has 14 amino acids. For the CDR3, the DNA is TGTGCCAGCTCTCCTCAGACGGCAGACACTGAAGCTTTCTTT. Its protein product is CASSPQTADTEAFF.

The chain links TRBV15 to TRBJ1-4, with D unclear. The CDR3 sequence is 12 residues long. CDR1 LNHNV and CDR2 YYDKDF come from the germline V gene (reference sequence). The V and J ends lost 0 bases and 7 bases respectively, with 3 bases between them. The CDR3 sequence is CATSRDREKLFF. CDR3 in DNA: TGTGCCACCAGCAGAGATCGTGAAAAACTGTTTTTT.

The gene calls are TRBV7-3 and TRBJ1-4, with 9 bases lining up with TRBD1. The CDR3 consists of 16 residues. Germline V gene data show CDR1 as SGHTA and CDR2 as FQGTGA. With 5 bases clipped from V and 6 bases from J, the junction kept 10 bases outside the gene matches. The CDR3 region is CASSQGPRDRDEKLFF. Written as DNA, the CDR3 is TGTGCCAGCAGCCAAGGGCCCCGGGACAGGGATGAAAAACTGTTTTTT.

The genes are TRBV30 and TRBJ1-3; no definite D call. From germline, CDR1 is GTSNPN and CDR2 SVGIG (reference sequence). Trimming removed 0 bases from V and 4 bases from J, with 7 bases in between. The CDR3 runs 13 residues. The CDR3, as DNA: TGTGCCTGGAGTGTGGGCAGAGGAAACACCATATATTTT. This translates into CAWSVGRGNTIYF.

CDR3 amino acids: CASSFSAGYEAGYEQYF. The CDR3 DNA follows: TGTGCCAGCAGCTTCTCAGCGGGGTACGAAGCGGGCTACGAGCAGTACTTC. The rearrangement uses TRBV7-2 and TRBJ2-7, with 7 bases lining up with TRBD2. J was trimmed by 3 bases and V by 3 bases; bases with no gene match: 14. There are 17 residues in the CDR3. Germline V CDR1 and CDR2: SGHTA, FQGNSA.